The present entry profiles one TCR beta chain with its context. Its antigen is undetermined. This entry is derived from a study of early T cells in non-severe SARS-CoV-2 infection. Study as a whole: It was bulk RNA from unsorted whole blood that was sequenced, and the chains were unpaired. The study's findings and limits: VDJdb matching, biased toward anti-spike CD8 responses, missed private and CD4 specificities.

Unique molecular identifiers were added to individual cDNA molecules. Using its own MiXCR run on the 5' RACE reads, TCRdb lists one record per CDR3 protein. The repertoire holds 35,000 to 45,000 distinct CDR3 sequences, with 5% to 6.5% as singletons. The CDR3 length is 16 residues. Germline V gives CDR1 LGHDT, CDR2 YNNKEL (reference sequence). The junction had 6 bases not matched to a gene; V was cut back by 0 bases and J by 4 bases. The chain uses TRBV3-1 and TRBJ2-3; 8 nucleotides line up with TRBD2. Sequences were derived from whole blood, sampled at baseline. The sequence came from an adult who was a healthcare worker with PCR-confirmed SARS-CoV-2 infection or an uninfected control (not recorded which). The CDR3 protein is CASSQDGAGGADTQYF. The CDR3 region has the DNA TGTGCCAGCAGCCAAGACGGGGCGGGGGGTGCAGATACGCAGTATTTT.